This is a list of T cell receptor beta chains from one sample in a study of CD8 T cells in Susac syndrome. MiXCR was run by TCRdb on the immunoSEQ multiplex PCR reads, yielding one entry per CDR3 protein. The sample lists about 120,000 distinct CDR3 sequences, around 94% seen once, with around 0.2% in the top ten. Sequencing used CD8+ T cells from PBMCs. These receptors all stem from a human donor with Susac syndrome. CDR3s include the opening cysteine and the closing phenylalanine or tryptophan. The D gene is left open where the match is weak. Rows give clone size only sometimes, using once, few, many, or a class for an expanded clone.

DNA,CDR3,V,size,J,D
TGTGCCAGCAGTTACCCCAGGGCGAATCCTGAAGCTTTCTTT,CASSYPRANPEAFF,TRBV12-3/TRBV12-4,-,TRBJ1-1,-
TGTGCCAGCAGCAAAGCCAGGGGGTTAGGCAGCCCGGGGAATCAGCCCCAGCATTTT,CASSKARGLGSPGNQPQHF,TRBV21-1,-,TRBJ1-5,-
TGTGCCAGCAGCCACGGGACAGGGGTTTTCGAGCAGTACTTC,CASSHGTGVFEQYF,TRBV3-1,once,TRBJ2-7,TRBD1
TGTGCCAGCAGCGCAGGGGACAGGGTTCGGAAGACCCAGTACTTC,CASSAGDRVRKTQYF,TRBV9,-,TRBJ2-5,TRBD1
TGTGCCAGCAGCTTAACGGGAACCGACAGGGCAGGTGGCTACACCTTC,CASSLTGTDRAGGYTF,TRBV7-8,-,TRBJ1-2,TRBD1
TGTGCCAGCAGCATCCTGGAGGGGCACCCGAGTAGTGAGCAGTTCTTC,CASSILEGHPSSEQFF,TRBV3-1,-,TRBJ2-1,-
TGTGCCAGCAGGCCGGGTCCGGACCCCTACGAGCAGTACTTC,CASRPGPDPYEQYF,TRBV6-1,once,TRBJ2-7,-
TGTGCCAGCAGCTTAGTGGAGGGAGCGGCCACTGAAGCTTTCTTT,CASSLVEGAATEAFF,TRBV7-8,-,TRBJ1-1,-
TGTGCCAGCAGCCAATCCCAAGGGCGCCTCACCGGTGGGACCCAGTACTTC,CASSQSQGRLTGGTQYF,TRBV3-1,-,TRBJ2-5,-
TGTGCCAGCAGCTTAGCCCGGGGGGCGGGCGGGGAGCTGTTTTTT,CASSLARGAGGELFF,TRBV11-2,-,TRBJ2-2,-
TGTGCCAGCAGTTTAGCGGCGTCCGCAGATACGCAGTATTTT,CASSLAASADTQYF,TRBV12-3/TRBV12-4,-,TRBJ2-3,-
TGTGCCAGCAGGCCCGCTGCTGAAGCTTTCTTT,CASRPAAEAFF,TRBV2,-,TRBJ1-1,-
TGTGCCAGCAGCCCGACTCCTGAAACAGATACGCAGTATTTT,CASSPTPETDTQYF,TRBV12-3/TRBV12-4,-,TRBJ2-3,-
TGTGCCAGCAGCCAAGATCCGGGCTCCTACGAGCAGTACTTC,CASSQDPGSYEQYF,TRBV3-1,-,TRBJ2-7,-
TGCGCCAGCAGGTCAACTGCCGCGAACACCGGGGAGCTGTTTTTT,CASRSTAANTGELFF,TRBV5-1,-,TRBJ2-2,-
TGCGCCAGCAGCCTAAGAGGAATTTACAATGAGCAGTTCTTC,CASSLRGIYNEQFF,TRBV4-3,-,TRBJ2-1,-
TGCAGCGTTGGCCCTCCAGACAAATTTGAAGCTTTCTTT,CSVGPPDKFEAFF,TRBV29-1,-,TRBJ1-1,-
TGTGCCAGCAGTTCCGTCTCTAGGGCGGGACGATCCTACGAGCAGTACTTC,CASSSVSRAGRSYEQYF,TRBV6-5,-,TRBJ2-7,-
TGCGCCAGCAGCCAAGACCAGCCCTCGACCTACGAGCAGTACTTC,CASSQDQPSTYEQYF,TRBV4-1,-,TRBJ2-7,-
TGTGCTAGTGGTTTGGTATCTTTGTTGGCTACCCACTACTACAATGAGCAGTTCTTC,CASGLVSLLATHYYNEQFF,TRBV12-5,-,TRBJ2-1,-